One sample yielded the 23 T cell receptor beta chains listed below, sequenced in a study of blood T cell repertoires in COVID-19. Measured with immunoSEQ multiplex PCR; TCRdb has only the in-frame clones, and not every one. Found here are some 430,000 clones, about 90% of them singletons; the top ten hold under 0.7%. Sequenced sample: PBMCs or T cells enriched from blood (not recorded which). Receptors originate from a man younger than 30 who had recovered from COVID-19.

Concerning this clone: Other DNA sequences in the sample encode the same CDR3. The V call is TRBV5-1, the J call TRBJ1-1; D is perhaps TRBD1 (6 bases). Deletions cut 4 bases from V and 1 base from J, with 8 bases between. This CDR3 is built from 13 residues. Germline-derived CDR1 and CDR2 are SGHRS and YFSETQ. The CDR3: CASSPGQNTEAFF. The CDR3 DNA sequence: TGCGCCAGCAGCCCGGGACAGAACACTGAAGCTTTCTTT.

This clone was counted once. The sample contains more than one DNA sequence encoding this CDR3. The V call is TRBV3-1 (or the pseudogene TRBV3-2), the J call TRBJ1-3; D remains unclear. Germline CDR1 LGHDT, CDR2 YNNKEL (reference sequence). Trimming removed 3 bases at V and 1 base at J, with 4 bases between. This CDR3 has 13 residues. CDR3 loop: CASSQRSGNTIYF. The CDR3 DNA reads TGTGCCAGCAGCCAGAGATCTGGAAACACCATATATTTT.

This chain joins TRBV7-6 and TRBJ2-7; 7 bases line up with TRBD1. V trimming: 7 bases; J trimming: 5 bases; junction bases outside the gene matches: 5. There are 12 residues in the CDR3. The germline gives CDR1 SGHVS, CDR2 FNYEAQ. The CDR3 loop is CASMGQPDEQYF. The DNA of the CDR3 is TGTGCCAGCATGGGACAGCCGGACGAGCAGTACTTC. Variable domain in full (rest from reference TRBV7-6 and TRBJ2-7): GAGVSQSPRYKVTKRGQDVALRCDPISGHVSLYWYRQALGQGPEFLTYFNYEAQQDKSGLPNDRFSAERPEGSISTLTIQRTEQRDSAMYRCASMGQPDEQYFGPGTRLTVT.

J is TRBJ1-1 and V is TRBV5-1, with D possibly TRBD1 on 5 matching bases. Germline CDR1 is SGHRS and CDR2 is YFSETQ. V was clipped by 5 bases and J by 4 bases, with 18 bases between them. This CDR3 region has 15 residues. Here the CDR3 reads CASREQAPGGTEAFF. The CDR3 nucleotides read TGCGCCAGCAGGGAGCAGGCTCCGGGGGGCACTGAAGCTTTCTTT.

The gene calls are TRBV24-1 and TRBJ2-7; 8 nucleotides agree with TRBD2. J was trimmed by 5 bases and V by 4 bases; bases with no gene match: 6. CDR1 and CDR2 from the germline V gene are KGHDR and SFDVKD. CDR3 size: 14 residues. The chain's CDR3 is CATSDPGGSDEQYF. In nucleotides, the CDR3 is TGTGCCACCAGTGACCCGGGAGGGTCGGACGAGCAGTACTTC.

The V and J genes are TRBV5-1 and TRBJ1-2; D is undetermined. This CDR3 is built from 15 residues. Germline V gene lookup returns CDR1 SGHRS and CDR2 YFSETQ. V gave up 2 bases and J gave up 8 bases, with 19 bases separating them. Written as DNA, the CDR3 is TGCGCCAGCAGCTTAGCATGGGCCCCATCAGGAGGCTACACCTTC. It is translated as CASSLAWAPSGGYTF. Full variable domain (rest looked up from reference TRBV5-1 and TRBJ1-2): KAGVTQTPRYLIKTRGQQVTLSCSPISGHRSVSWYQQTPGQGLQFLFEYFSETQRNKGNFPGRFSGRQFSNSRSEMNVSTLELGDSALYLCASSLAWAPSGGYTFGSGTRLTVV.

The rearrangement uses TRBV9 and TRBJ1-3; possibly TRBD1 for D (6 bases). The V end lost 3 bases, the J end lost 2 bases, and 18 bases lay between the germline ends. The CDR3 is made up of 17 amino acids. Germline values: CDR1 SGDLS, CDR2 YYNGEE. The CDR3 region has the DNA TGTGCCAGCAGCGCCTCCCCAGGGGTGACGGCTGGAAACACCATATATTTT. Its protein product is CASSASPGVTAGNTIYF.

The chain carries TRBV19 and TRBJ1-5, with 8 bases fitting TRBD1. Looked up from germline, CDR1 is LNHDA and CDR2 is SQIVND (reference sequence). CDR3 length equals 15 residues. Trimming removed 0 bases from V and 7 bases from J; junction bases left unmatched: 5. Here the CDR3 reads CASSIDRTGWQPQHF. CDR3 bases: TGTGCCAGTAGTATAGATCGGACAGGGTGGCAGCCCCAGCATTTT.

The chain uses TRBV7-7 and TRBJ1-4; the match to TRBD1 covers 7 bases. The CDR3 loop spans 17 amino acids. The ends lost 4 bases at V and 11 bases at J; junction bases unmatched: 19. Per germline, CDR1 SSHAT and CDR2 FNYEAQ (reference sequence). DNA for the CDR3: TGTGCCAGCAGCTCCGACAGGGTGGCGCGACCTGTGGAGAAACTGTTTTTT. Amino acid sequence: CASSSDRVARPVEKLFF.

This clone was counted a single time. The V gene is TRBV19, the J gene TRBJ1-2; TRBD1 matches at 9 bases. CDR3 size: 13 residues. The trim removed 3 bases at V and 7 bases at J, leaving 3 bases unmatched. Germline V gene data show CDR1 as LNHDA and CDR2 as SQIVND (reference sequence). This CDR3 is CASSITGGFGYTF. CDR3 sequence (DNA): TGTGCCAGTAGTATTACAGGGGGCTTTGGCTACACCTTC.

The CDR3 DNA sequence: TGCGCCAGCAGCAAGCCTAGGACTAGCGGGAATGAGCAGTTCTTC. This sequence encodes CASSKPRTSGNEQFF. V usage is TRBV5-1 and J usage is TRBJ2-1; the match to TRBD2 covers 11 bases. Germline CDR1 reads SGHRS; CDR2 reads YFSETQ. The CDR3 is made up of 15 amino acids. J lost 7 bases, V lost 4 bases, and 7 bases had no gene match.

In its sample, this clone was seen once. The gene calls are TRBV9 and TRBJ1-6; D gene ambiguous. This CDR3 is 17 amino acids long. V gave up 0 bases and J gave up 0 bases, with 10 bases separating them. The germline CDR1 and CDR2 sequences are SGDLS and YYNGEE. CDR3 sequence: CASSVGPESSYNSPLHF. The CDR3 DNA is TGTGCCAGCAGCGTAGGTCCGGAGAGCTCCTATAATTCACCCCTCCACTTT.

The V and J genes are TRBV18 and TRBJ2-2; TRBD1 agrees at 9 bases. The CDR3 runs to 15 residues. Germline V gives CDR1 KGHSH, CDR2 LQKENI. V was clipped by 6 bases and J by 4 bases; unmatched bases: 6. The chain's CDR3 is CASSPGQGSTGELFF. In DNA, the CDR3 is TGTGCCAGCTCCCCGGGACAGGGATCCACCGGGGAGCTGTTTTTT.

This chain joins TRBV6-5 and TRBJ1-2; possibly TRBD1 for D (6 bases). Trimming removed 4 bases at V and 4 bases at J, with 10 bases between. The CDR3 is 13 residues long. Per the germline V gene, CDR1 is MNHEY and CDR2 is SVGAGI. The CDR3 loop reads CASSLATGYGYTF. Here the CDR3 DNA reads TGTGCCAGCAGTTTGGCGACAGGCTATGGCTACACCTTC.

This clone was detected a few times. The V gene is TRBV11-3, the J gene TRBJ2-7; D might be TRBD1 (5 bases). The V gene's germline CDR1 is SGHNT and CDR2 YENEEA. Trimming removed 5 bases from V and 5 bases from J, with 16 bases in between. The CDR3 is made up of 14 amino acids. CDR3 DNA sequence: TGTGCCAGCAGCCCCTCTGCAGGACATAACGAGCAGTACTTC. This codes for CASSPSAGHNEQYF.

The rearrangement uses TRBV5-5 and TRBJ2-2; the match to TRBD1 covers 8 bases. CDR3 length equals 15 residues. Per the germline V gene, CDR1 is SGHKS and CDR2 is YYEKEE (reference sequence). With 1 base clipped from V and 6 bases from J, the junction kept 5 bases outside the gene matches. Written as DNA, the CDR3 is TGTGCCAGCAGCTTGAGACAGGGGTCGCCCGGGGAGCTGTTTTTT. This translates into CASSLRQGSPGELFF. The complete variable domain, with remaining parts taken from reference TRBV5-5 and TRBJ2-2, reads DAGVTQSPTHLIKTRGQQVTLRCSPISGHKSVSWYQQVLGQGPQFIFQYYEKEERGRGNFPDRFSARQFPNYSSELNVNALLLGDSALYLCASSLRQGSPGELFFGEGSRLTVL.

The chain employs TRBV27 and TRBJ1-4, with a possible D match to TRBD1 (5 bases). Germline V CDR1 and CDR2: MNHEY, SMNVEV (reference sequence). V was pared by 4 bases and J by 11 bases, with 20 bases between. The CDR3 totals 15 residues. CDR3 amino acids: CASSSPTRGSGKLFF. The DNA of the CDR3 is TGTGCCAGCAGTTCGCCCACTCGGGGCAGCGGGAAACTGTTTTTT.

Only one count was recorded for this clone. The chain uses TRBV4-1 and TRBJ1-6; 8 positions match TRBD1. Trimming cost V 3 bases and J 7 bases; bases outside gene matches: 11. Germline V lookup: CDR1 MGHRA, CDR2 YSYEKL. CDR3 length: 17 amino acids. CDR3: CASSQDQGAMGNSPLHF. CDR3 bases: TGCGCCAGCAGCCAGGATCAGGGGGCGATGGGAAATTCACCCCTCCACTTT.

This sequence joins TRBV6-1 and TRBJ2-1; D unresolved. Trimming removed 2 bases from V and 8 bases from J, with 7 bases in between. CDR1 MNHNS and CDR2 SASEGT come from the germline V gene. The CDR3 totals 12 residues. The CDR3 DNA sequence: TGTGCCAGCAGTGAACTACGTGATGAGCAGTTCTTC. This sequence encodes CASSELRDEQFF.

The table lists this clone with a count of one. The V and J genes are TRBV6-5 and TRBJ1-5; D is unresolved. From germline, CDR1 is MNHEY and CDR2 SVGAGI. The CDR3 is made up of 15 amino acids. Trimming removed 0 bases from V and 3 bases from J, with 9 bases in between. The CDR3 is CASSYSWQNNQPQHF. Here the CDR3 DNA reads TGTGCCAGCAGTTACTCCTGGCAGAACAATCAGCCCCAGCATTTT.

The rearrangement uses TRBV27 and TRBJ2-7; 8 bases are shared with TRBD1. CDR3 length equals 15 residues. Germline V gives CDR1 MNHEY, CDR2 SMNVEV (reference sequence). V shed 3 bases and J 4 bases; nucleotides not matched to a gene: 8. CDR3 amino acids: CASSLGGQGAYEQYF. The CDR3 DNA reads TGTGCCAGCAGTTTGGGCGGGCAGGGGGCGTACGAGCAGTACTTC.

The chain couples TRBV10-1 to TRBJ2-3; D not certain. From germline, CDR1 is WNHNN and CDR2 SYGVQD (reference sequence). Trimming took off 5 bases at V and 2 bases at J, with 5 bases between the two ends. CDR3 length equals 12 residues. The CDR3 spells CASSSHTDTQYF. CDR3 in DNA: TGCGCCAGCAGTTCCCACACAGATACGCAGTATTTT.

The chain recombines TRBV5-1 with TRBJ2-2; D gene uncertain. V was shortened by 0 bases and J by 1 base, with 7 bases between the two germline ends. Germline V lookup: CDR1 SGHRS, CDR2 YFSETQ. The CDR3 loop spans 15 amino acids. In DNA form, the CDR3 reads TGCGCCAGCAGCTTGGCACACATGAACACCGGGGAGCTGTTTTTT. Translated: CASSLAHMNTGELFF.